This T cell receptor beta chain was obtained from a study of blood T cell repertoires in COVID-19. About the research overall: COVID-19 samples from acute and convalescent phases originated in the United States, Italy and Spain. Sources were T cells, B-cell-depleted T cells, or PBMCs; the material itself was cDNA or gDNA.

In germline, CDR1 is LGHDT, CDR2 YNNKEL (reference sequence). This CDR3 contains 15 residues. V dropped 1 base and J dropped 8; count of bases not matched to a gene: 4. Authors' analysis steps: Amplification of reference gene primers provided the estimated nucleated cell counts. Repertoires were generated with immunoSEQ multiplex PCR, while TCRdb's copy carries only in-frame clones and drops some. Clone size and the V and J calls come from that table; the DNA yielded D and trimming. The profile shows fewer than 700,000 clones, 85% to 90% of them singletons. Enrolment of Seattle patients took place during active infection, and they were followed longitudinally.

The chain links TRBV3-1 (or the pseudogene TRBV3-2) to TRBJ2-3, with TRBD2 matching 12 bases. Sequenced material: peripheral blood. The TCR comes from a woman aged 45-59 years with COVID-19, enrolled during active disease. CDR3 nucleotides: TGTGCCAGCAGCCAAGGGACTAGCGGGGCTGGTACGCAGTATTTT. Its translation: CASSQGTSGAGTQYF.